Listed here is a single T cell receptor beta chain. The antigen is unknown. The data are from a study of chemoradiotherapy in HPV16-positive cancers. About the study: A couple of HPV16-positive patients' cells yielded candidate HPV-specific clones and common motifs. Study observations and caveats: Better recurrence-free survival went with HPV-responsive T-cell expansion in HPV16-positive patients. During treatment, candidate HPV-specific clones and E7-related motifs expanded in tumor.

The repertoire was sequenced with immunoSEQ multiplex PCR; TCRdb's copy has only in-frame clones and lacks some. The sample includes 9,500 to 15,000 clones, less than 90% of them seen just once. Germline lookup yields CDR1 SGHTA and CDR2 FQGNSA. The CDR3 loop spans 16 amino acids. V was cut by 5 bases and J by 2 bases, with 15 bases left in between. Samples were taken several times over chemoradiotherapy. This specimen was blood, taken from a patient who underwent chemoradiotherapy. The chain employs TRBV7-2 and TRBJ2-2; a possible D gene is TRBD2 (5 bases). This sequence was found in a human donor with HPV-associated anogenital cancer. CDR3 sequence: CASSLAGLSNTGELFF. The CDR3 nucleotides read TGTGCCAGCAGCCTGGCGGGCCTATCCAACACCGGGGAGCTGTTTTTT.